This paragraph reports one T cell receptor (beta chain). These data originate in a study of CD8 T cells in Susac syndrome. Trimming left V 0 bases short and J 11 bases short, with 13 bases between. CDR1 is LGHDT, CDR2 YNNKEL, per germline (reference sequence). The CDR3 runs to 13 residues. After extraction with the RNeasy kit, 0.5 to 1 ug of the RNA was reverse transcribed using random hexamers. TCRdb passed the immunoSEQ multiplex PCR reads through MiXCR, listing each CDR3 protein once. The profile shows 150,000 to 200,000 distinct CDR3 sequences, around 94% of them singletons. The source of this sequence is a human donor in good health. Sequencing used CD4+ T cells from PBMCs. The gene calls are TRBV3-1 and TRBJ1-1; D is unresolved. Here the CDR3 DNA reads TGTGCCAGCAGCCAAGACCGGGCCAGGAAGGCTTTCTTT. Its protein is CASSQDRARKAFF. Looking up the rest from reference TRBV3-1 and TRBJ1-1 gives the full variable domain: DTAVSQTPKYLVTQMGNDKSIKCEQNLGHDTMYWYKQDSKKFLKIMFSYNNKELIINETVPNRFSPKSPDKAHLNLHINSLELGDSAVYFCASSQDRARKAFFGQGTRLTVV.